These T cell receptor beta chains were read from a single sample in a study of OX40 agonist ivuxolimab in advanced cancers. Generated by immunoSEQ multiplex PCR, the TCRdb table keeps only in-frame clones and is missing some. The sample holds around 76,000 clones, 70% to 90% seen once. The sample in question was CD4+ or CD8+ T cells sorted from blood, obtained in a trial of the OX40 agonist ivuxolimab. The receptors come from an adult with an advanced solid tumor such as melanoma, head and neck, liver or kidney cancer. Both conserved end residues are part of each CDR3. A D gene is named only where the DNA matches it firmly. Clone sizes are given selectively: once, few, many, or a class where the clone is expanded.

CASSLGILSEQYF | TGTGCCAGCAGCTTAGGCATCCTATCCGAGCAGTACTTC | TRBV11-3 | . | TRBJ2-7 | .
CASSLSFGLAGSYEQYF | TGTGCCAGCAGCTTATCCTTCGGTCTAGCGGGGTCCTACGAGCAGTACTTC | TRBV7-2 | once | TRBJ2-7 | TRBD2
CASSTRGGGLSAGELFF | TGTGCCAGCAGCACACGAGGGGGCGGATTAAGTGCCGGGGAGCTGTTTTTT | TRBV21-1 | . | TRBJ2-2 | .
CASSTQQGTEQYF | TGTGCCAGTAGTACCCAGCAGGGGACCGAGCAGTACTTC | TRBV19 | few | TRBJ2-7 | .
CASSLATVTGANVLTF | TGTGCCAGCAGCTTAGCCACAGTCACTGGGGCCAACGTCCTGACTTTC | TRBV11-1 | . | TRBJ2-6 | .
CASSPIASGGRETQYF | TGTGCCAGCTCACCAATCGCATCCGGGGGCCGAGAGACCCAGTACTTC | TRBV18 | . | TRBJ2-5 | .
CASSSGDRAYGYTF | TGTGCCAGCAGCTCCGGAGACAGGGCGTATGGCTACACCTTC | TRBV6-6 | . | TRBJ1-2 | TRBD1
CASSYPTRGEGVYEQYF | TGTGCCAGCAGTTACCCTACTCGTGGGGAGGGGGTCTACGAGCAGTACTTC | TRBV6-7 | . | TRBJ2-7 | .
CASSLRSAPLREVYEQYF | TGTGCCAGCAGCTTAAGGTCTGCCCCTCTCAGGGAAGTCTACGAGCAGTACTTC | TRBV11-3 | . | TRBJ2-7 | .
CASSGRGTEAFF | TGTGCCAGCAGTGGCAGGGGAACTGAAGCTTTCTTT | TRBV2 | few | TRBJ1-1 | .
CASSQGATGDHQPQHF | TGTGCCAGCAGCCAAGGGGCTACAGGGGACCATCAGCCCCAGCATTTT | TRBV4-2 | . | TRBJ1-5 | TRBD1
CASSTTAAHEQYF | TGTGCCAGCAGCACGACTGCCGCCCACGAGCAGTACTTC | TRBV5-4 | . | TRBJ2-7 | .
CASSFRLAGSTDTQYF | TGTGCCAGCAGCTTCAGGCTAGCGGGGAGCACAGATACGCAGTATTTT | TRBV5-4 | . | TRBJ2-3 | TRBD2
CASTEGQHSNQPQHF | TGCGCCAGCACCGAGGGACAACATAGCAATCAGCCCCAGCATTTT | TRBV10-2 | . | TRBJ1-5 | .
CASSQDRGPQPQHF | TGCGCCAGCAGCCAAGATCGGGGGCCCCAGCCCCAGCATTTT | TRBV4-3 | . | TRBJ1-5 | .
CASSRDVNQPQHF | TGTGCCAGCAGTAGAGATGTCAATCAGCCCCAGCATTTT | TRBV2 | once | TRBJ1-5 | .
CASSGTGNQPQHF | TGTGCCAGCAGTGGGACAGGGAATCAGCCCCAGCATTTT | TRBV6-1 | . | TRBJ1-5 | TRBD1
CASSQQGASTDTQYF | TGTGCCAGCAGTCAACAGGGCGCTAGCACAGATACGCAGTATTTT | TRBV7-6 | . | TRBJ2-3 | .
CATTAGRSNEKLFF | TGTGCCACCACGGCGGGACGGAGTAATGAAAAACTGTTTTTT | TRBV2 | . | TRBJ1-4 | .
CASSPRKRWTEAFF | TGTGCCAGCAGCCCCCGTAAGAGATGGACTGAAGCTTTCTTT | TRBV13 | . | TRBJ1-1 | .